This is a list of T cell receptor beta chains from one sample in a study of Ad26.COV2.S vaccination and SARS-CoV-2 variants. The repertoire was sequenced with immunoSEQ multiplex PCR; TCRdb's copy has only in-frame clones and lacks some. In the table there are about 320,000 clones, almost 90% of which are singletons. The material sequenced was peripheral blood, taken in a trial of Ad26.COV2.S vaccine versus placebo. The receptors here all came from a person aged 18-60 years who received the Ad26.COV2.S COVID-19 vaccine or a placebo. CDR3s include the opening cysteine and the closing phenylalanine or tryptophan. D genes are given only for firm matches. Not all rows give a size; the values are once, few, many and, for expanded clones, a class.

-	TRBV18	TRBJ1-2	13	TRBD1	CASSRQGAYGYTF	TGTGCCAGCTCACGTCAGGGGGCCTATGGCTACACCTTC
-	TRBV5-4	TRBJ2-5	13	-	CASSFRHQETQYF	TGTGCCAGCAGCTTTAGACACCAAGAGACCCAGTACTTC
-	TRBV6-2/TRBV6-3	TRBJ2-7	16	-	CASSPIRGDRAYEQYF	TGTGCCAGCAGCCCCATCCGAGGGGACCGGGCCTACGAGCAGTACTTC
-	TRBV4-3	TRBJ2-3	15	-	CASSQVSGDTDTQYF	TGCGCCAGCAGCCAAGTTTCAGGAGACACAGATACGCAGTATTTT
-	TRBV10-3	TRBJ1-1	13	-	CAIRREDSGGTFF	TGTGCCATCAGGAGAGAGGACTCGGGGGGGACTTTCTTT
-	TRBV13	TRBJ1-5	15	-	CASSLGPNSNQPQHF	TGTGCCAGCAGCTTAGGCCCGAACAGCAATCAGCCCCAGCATTTT
-	TRBV15	TRBJ2-3	16	-	CATSRSTGLSTDTQYF	TGTGCCACCAGCAGATCGACGGGACTTAGCACAGATACGCAGTATTTT
-	TRBV6-5	TRBJ2-1	14	-	CASSYSARVDEQFF	TGTGCCAGCAGTTACTCAGCCAGGGTCGATGAGCAGTTCTTC
-	TRBV6-2/TRBV6-3	TRBJ1-2	15	-	CASSYALSPSYGYTF	TGTGCCAGCAGTTACGCTCTCTCGCCCTCCTATGGCTACACCTTC
-	TRBV5-6	TRBJ1-5	15	-	CASSLRGYSNQPQHF	TGTGCCAGCAGCTTGCGGGGTTATAGCAATCAGCCCCAGCATTTT
-	TRBV5-4	TRBJ2-1	14	-	CASSPGSENNEQFF	TGTGCCAGCAGCCCTGGGTCAGAAAACAATGAGCAGTTCTTC
-	TRBV15	TRBJ2-5	14	-	CATSRVSGLPTQYF	TGTGCCACCAGCAGAGTCAGTGGTCTACCTACCCAGTACTTC
-	TRBV9	TRBJ1-2	15	-	CASSVGPGPNYGYTF	TGTGCCAGCAGCGTCGGACCCGGGCCTAACTATGGCTACACCTTC
-	TRBV24-1	TRBJ2-5	15	-	CATSDPRALRETQYF	TGTGCCACCAGTGACCCTCGGGCCCTGCGCGAGACCCAGTACTTC
-	TRBV5-6	TRBJ2-4	15	TRBD1	CASSHPGTGGNIQYF	TGTGCCAGCAGTCACCCCGGGACAGGCGGGAACATTCAGTACTTC
-	TRBV3-1/TRBV3-2	TRBJ2-2	13	-	CASSRRGTGELFF	TGTGCCAGCAGCAGAAGAGGAACCGGGGAGCTGTTTTTT
-	TRBV4-3	TRBJ1-2	14	-	CASSLNGDHYGYTF	TGCGCCAGCAGCCTAAACGGGGATCACTATGGCTACACCTTC
-	TRBV10-3	TRBJ2-4	13	-	CATNRRDGDIQYF	TGTGCCACAAACCGACGGGACGGTGACATTCAGTACTTC
few	TRBV4-3	TRBJ2-2	17	TRBD1	CASSQQAGGVNTGELFF	TGCGCCAGCAGCCAACAGGCAGGGGGCGTCAACACCGGGGAGCTGTTTTTT
-	TRBV19	TRBJ2-1	14	TRBD1	CASSIGTGYNEQFF	TGTGCCAGTAGTATCGGGACAGGGTACAATGAGCAGTTCTTC
few	TRBV27	TRBJ1-6	12	-	CASSDVNSPLHF	TGTGCCAGCAGTGATGTTAATTCACCCCTCCACTTT
-	TRBV7-9	TRBJ2-7	12	-	CASSGRRYEQYF	TGTGCCAGCAGCGGGCGGAGGTACGAGCAGTACTTC
once	TRBV27	TRBJ1-2	15	-	CASSLSPGAVYGYTF	TGTGCCAGCAGTTTATCACCAGGGGCCGTATATGGCTACACCTTC
-	TRBV18	TRBJ2-1	15	-	CASSPGGLSYNEQFF	TGTGCCAGCTCACCCGGGGGCCTCTCCTACAATGAGCAGTTCTTC
-	TRBV6-1	TRBJ1-2	16	-	CASSEAGGGDWAGYTF	TGTGCCAGCAGTGAAGCGGGGGGCGGGGATTGGGCTGGCTACACCTTC
once	TRBV6-5	TRBJ1-3	16	-	CASSSGLGGAGNTIYF	TGTGCCAGCAGTTCCGGCCTAGGGGGGGCTGGAAACACCATATATTTT
-	TRBV5-5	TRBJ1-1	13	-	CASSLGVSTEAFF	TGTGCCAGCAGCTTGGGGGTGTCCACTGAAGCTTTCTTT
-	TRBV6-5	TRBJ2-2	13	-	CASSPINTGELFF	TGTGCCAGCAGTCCTATTAACACCGGGGAGCTGTTTTTT
once	TRBV12-5	TRBJ2-2	16	TRBD1	CASGPDRVHSTGELFF	TGTGCTAGTGGTCCCGACAGGGTCCACAGCACCGGGGAGCTGTTTTTT
-	TRBV7-9	TRBJ2-1	14	-	CASSSSGRDNEQFF	TGTGCCAGCAGCTCCAGTGGTAGGGACAATGAGCAGTTCTTC
once	TRBV7-9	TRBJ2-5	13	-	CASVMVPEETQYF	TGTGCCAGTGTAATGGTCCCCGAAGAGACCCAGTACTTC
-	TRBV7-2	TRBJ1-5	15	-	CASSLGQLSNQPQHF	TGTGCCAGCAGCTTAGGGCAGCTCAGCAATCAGCCCCAGCATTTT
-	TRBV5-1	TRBJ2-5	14	-	CASKFLGGKETQYF	TGCGCCAGCAAGTTTTTGGGGGGAAAAGAGACCCAGTACTTC
-	TRBV18	TRBJ1-2	15	TRBD1	CASSRGTGVAYGYTF	TGTGCCAGCTCACGCGGGACAGGGGTAGCCTATGGCTACACCTTC
-	TRBV19	TRBJ2-3	15	-	CASSILAASTDTQYF	TGTGCCAGTAGTATACTAGCAGCTAGCACAGATACGCAGTATTTT
-	TRBV11-3	TRBJ2-1	16	-	CASSLDGGSSYNEQFF	TGTGCCAGCAGCTTAGATGGGGGGAGCTCCTACAATGAGCAGTTCTTC
-	TRBV15	TRBJ1-4	22	-	CATSRDDFSLWGTGLQNEKLFF	TGTGCCACCAGCAGAGACGATTTTTCCCTCTGGGGGACCGGGTTGCAAAATGAAAAACTGTTTTTT
-	TRBV5-1	TRBJ2-7	13	-	CASSLGGRYEQYF	TGCGCCAGCAGCTTGGGCGGGCGCTACGAGCAGTACTTC
-	TRBV4-2	TRBJ2-3	14	TRBD1	CASSSGTVADTQYF	TGTGCCAGCAGTTCCGGGACAGTGGCAGATACGCAGTATTTT
few	TRBV25-1	TRBJ1-2	14	-	CASSGWTVYYGYTF	TGTGCCAGCAGTGGGTGGACAGTCTACTATGGCTACACCTTC
-	TRBV4-2	TRBJ2-2	14	-	CASSQERSSGELFF	TGTGCCAGCAGCCAAGAAAGAAGTTCCGGGGAGCTGTTTTTT
few	TRBV19	TRBJ1-2	15	-	CASSIVSGPLAGYTF	TGTGCCAGTAGTATAGTTTCCGGGCCCTTGGCGGGCTACACCTTC
-	TRBV19	TRBJ1-4	12	-	CASSIWGEKLFF	TGTGCCAGTAGTATATGGGGGGAAAAACTGTTTTTT
-	TRBV12-3/TRBV12-4	TRBJ1-1	12	-	CASSWFGGEAFF	TGTGCCAGCAGTTGGTTCGGGGGTGAAGCTTTCTTT
-	TRBV27	TRBJ1-1	13	-	CASSLSENTEAFF	TGTGCCAGCAGTTTATCGGAAAACACTGAAGCTTTCTTT
once	TRBV28	TRBJ2-5	14	TRBD1	CASSLYRGQETQYF	TGTGCCAGCAGTCTCTACAGGGGGCAAGAGACCCAGTACTTC
-	TRBV6-1	TRBJ1-1	10	-	CASSYREAFF	TGTGCCAGCTCGTATAGGGAAGCTTTCTTT
-	TRBV5-1	TRBJ2-7	15	-	CASSLDAGFLGEQYF	TGCGCCAGCAGCTTAGACGCAGGGTTTCTGGGGGAGCAGTACTTC
once	TRBV28	TRBJ1-3	13	-	CASSFRLGNTIYF	TGTGCCAGCAGTTTTAGACTGGGAAACACCATATATTTT
-	TRBV27	TRBJ1-2	13	TRBD1	CASSLGGGGGYTF	TGTGCCAGCAGTTTGGGAGGGGGCGGAGGCTACACCTTC
-	TRBV14	TRBJ1-2	16	-	CASSQGPRFYNYGYTF	TGTGCCAGCAGCCAAGGTCCCAGGTTCTATAACTATGGCTACACCTTC
-	TRBV6-2/TRBV6-3	TRBJ2-1	16	-	CASSSGLPGGRNEQFF	TGTGCCAGCAGTTCCGGACTGCCTGGGGGGAGGAATGAGCAGTTCTTC
-	TRBV29-1	TRBJ2-1	14	TRBD1	CSVMDRLAINEQFF	TGCAGCGTTATGGACAGGCTCGCGATCAATGAGCAGTTCTTC
-	TRBV11-3	TRBJ2-7	15	TRBD1	CASSLSGTGDLEQYF	TGTGCCAGCAGCTTGAGTGGGACAGGGGACCTCGAGCAGTACTTC
once	TRBV3-1/TRBV3-2	TRBJ1-2	14	-	CASSQGTGVEGYTF	TGTGCCAGCAGCCAAGGCACGGGGGTAGAAGGCTACACCTTC